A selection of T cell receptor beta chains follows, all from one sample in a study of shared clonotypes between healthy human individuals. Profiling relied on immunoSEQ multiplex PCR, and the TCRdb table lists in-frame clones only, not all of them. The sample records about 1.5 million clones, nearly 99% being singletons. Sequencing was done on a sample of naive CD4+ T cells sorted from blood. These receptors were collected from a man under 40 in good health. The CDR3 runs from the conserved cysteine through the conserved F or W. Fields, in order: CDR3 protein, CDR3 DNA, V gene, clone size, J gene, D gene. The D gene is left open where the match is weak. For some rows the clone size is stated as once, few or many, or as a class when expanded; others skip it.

CASGLAGPYEQYF TGTGCCAGCGGACTAGCGGGCCCCTACGAGCAGTACTTC TRBV6-5 NA TRBJ2-7 TRBD2
CASSLAQGLGDSTDTQYF TGCGCCAGCAGCTTGGCCCAAGGACTAGGTGATTCCACAGATACGCAGTATTTT TRBV5-1 NA TRBJ2-3 TRBD2
CASSAGGLVTDTQYF TGTGCCAGCAGCGCCGGAGGATTGGTGACAGATACGCAGTATTTT TRBV5-5 NA TRBJ2-3 NA
CASNQAGSQKTQYF TGTGCTAGCAACCAAGCCGGGTCCCAAAAGACCCAGTACTTC TRBV7-7 NA TRBJ2-5 NA
CSARTGGYEQYF TGCAGCGCCCGGACAGGGGGCTACGAGCAGTACTTC TRBV29-1 NA TRBJ2-7 TRBD1
CASSPGLVGAGELFF TGCGCCAGCAGCCCAGGGTTGGTCGGCGCCGGGGAGCTGTTTTTT TRBV5-1 NA TRBJ2-2 NA
CASSFGVRGGDTQYF TGTGCCAGCAGTTTTGGGGTCAGGGGGGGAGATACGCAGTATTTT TRBV28 NA TRBJ2-3 NA
CAWSVPLGPSYEQYF TGTGCCTGGAGTGTACCTTTAGGGCCCTCCTACGAGCAGTACTTC TRBV30 NA TRBJ2-7 NA
CASSTGTSGILNTGELFF TGTGCCAGCAGTACCGGGACTAGCGGGATTCTGAACACCGGGGAGCTGTTTTTT TRBV2 NA TRBJ2-2 TRBD2
CASSVGDSRQGNTIYF TGTGCCAGCAGCGTGGGGGATTCCAGGCAGGGAAACACCATATATTTT TRBV9 NA TRBJ1-3 NA
CASSIPGTSPGELFF TGTGCCAGCAGCATTCCCGGGACTAGCCCCGGGGAGCTGTTTTTT TRBV21-1 NA TRBJ2-2 NA
CASRRSTEAFF TGTGCCAGCAGAAGGTCCACTGAAGCTTTCTTT TRBV2 few TRBJ1-1 NA
CASSLPRGSSTDTQYF TGCGCCAGCAGCTTGCCGAGGGGTTCCAGCACAGATACGCAGTATTTT TRBV5-1 NA TRBJ2-3 NA
CATSRVTNRGRGEKLFF TGTGCCACCAGCAGAGTTACGAACAGGGGAAGAGGCGAAAAACTGTTTTTT TRBV15 NA TRBJ1-4 TRBD1
CASSLRRQETQYF TGTGCCAGCAGCTTAAGGCGCCAAGAGACCCAGTACTTC TRBV7-9 NA TRBJ2-5 NA
CASSPTRGGQEQYF TGTGCCAGCTCACCAACGAGAGGGGGCCAAGAGCAGTACTTC TRBV18 once TRBJ2-7 TRBD1
CASSWGQPLSNQPQHF TGTGCCAGCAGCTGGGGACAGCCACTTAGCAATCAGCCCCAGCATTTT TRBV5-5 NA TRBJ1-5 TRBD1
CASSEDRGSYGYTF TGTGCCAGCAGCGAGGACAGGGGGAGCTATGGCTACACCTTC TRBV5-4 NA TRBJ1-2 TRBD1
CASSLGRLAVEKLFF TGTGCCAGCAGCTTAGGGCGTCTAGCCGTTGAAAAACTGTTTTTT TRBV7-8 once TRBJ1-4 NA
CASSPLPALADTQYF TGTGCCAGCTCACCACTTCCAGCCTTGGCAGATACGCAGTATTTT TRBV18 NA TRBJ2-3 NA
CASSQERGRTNYGYTF TGCGCCAGCAGCCAAGAGAGGGGACGGACTAACTATGGCTACACCTTC TRBV4-3 NA TRBJ1-2 NA
CASSGLTGTSYEQYF TGTGCCAGCTCAGGTTTGACGGGGACCTCCTACGAGCAGTACTTC TRBV18 NA TRBJ2-7 NA
CASQAESGNTIYF TGTGCCAGCCAAGCTGAATCTGGAAACACCATATATTTT TRBV7-3 NA TRBJ1-3 NA
CASSPISSGGDAANTGELFF TGTGCCAGCTCACCAATATCGTCAGGGGGAGATGCAGCGAACACCGGGGAGCTGTTTTTT TRBV18 NA TRBJ2-2 TRBD1
CASSPPGLAGGDTQYF TGTGCCAGCAGCCCCCCCGGGCTAGCGGGAGGGGATACGCAGTATTTT TRBV7-9 NA TRBJ2-3 TRBD2
CASSVGRGEKLFF TGTGCCAGCAGCGTAGGCAGGGGAGAAAAACTGTTTTTT TRBV9 once TRBJ1-4 NA
CASSLLGSSDTQYF TGTGCCAGCAGCTTACTCGGGAGCTCAGATACGCAGTATTTT TRBV11-3 NA TRBJ2-3 NA
CASSYRGYQPQHF TGTGCCAGCAGCTACAGGGGTTATCAGCCCCAGCATTTT TRBV7-8 NA TRBJ1-5 TRBD1
CASSFDGRDHYEQYF TGTGCCAGCAGCTTTGACGGGAGGGACCACTACGAGCAGTACTTC TRBV5-5 NA TRBJ2-7 TRBD2
CASSASGQGLITNTEAFF TGTGCCAGCAGCGCCTCGGGACAGGGTCTAATTACGAACACTGAAGCTTTCTTT TRBV7-9 NA TRBJ1-1 TRBD1
CASRGTGITGELFF TGTGCCAGCAGGGGGACAGGGATAACCGGGGAGCTGTTTTTT TRBV6-5 NA TRBJ2-2 TRBD1
CASSSGRQGTDTQYF TGTGCCAGCAGTAGCGGGAGGCAAGGCACAGATACGCAGTATTTT TRBV25-1 NA TRBJ2-3 TRBD2
CASKRTDNTDTQYF TGTGCCAGCAAACGGACAGATAACACAGATACGCAGTATTTT TRBV2 once TRBJ2-3 NA
CASSPRTAPREGLHEQYF TGTGCCAGCAGCCCCCGGACCGCTCCCCGGGAGGGCCTCCACGAGCAGTACTTC TRBV7-8 NA TRBJ2-7 TRBD2
CASSKRLAGAPNEQFF TGTGCCAGCAGCAAGCGACTAGCGGGGGCACCAAATGAGCAGTTCTTC TRBV21-1 NA TRBJ2-1 NA
CSATVDTQYF TGCAGTGCAACGGTAGATACGCAGTATTTT TRBV20-1 NA TRBJ2-3 NA
CASSELPGTHHSSSYEQYF TGTGCCAGCAGTGAGCTTCCCGGGACCCATCACTCGAGCTCCTACGAGCAGTACTTC TRBV6-1 NA TRBJ2-7 NA
CASSENGGSYEQYF TGTGCCAGCAGTGAAAACGGGGGGAGCTACGAGCAGTACTTC TRBV2 NA TRBJ2-7 TRBD2
CASSLALRTGADTQYF TGTGCCAGCAGCTTAGCCCTTAGGACAGGGGCAGATACGCAGTATTTT TRBV7-9 NA TRBJ2-3 TRBD1
CASSPGGVSGYF TGTGCCAGCAGCCCCGGGGGAGTCTCGGGGTACTTC TRBV11-3 NA TRBJ2-7 NA
CASSLPSDEQYF TGCGCCAGCAGCTTGCCTAGCGACGAGCAGTACTTC TRBV5-1 NA TRBJ2-7 NA
CASSQEQAGEQFF TGTGCCAGCAGCCAGGAACAGGCAGGGGAGCAGTTCTTC TRBV5-6 NA TRBJ2-1 NA
CASRSTGDANTEAFF TGCGCCAGCAGATCTACAGGGGACGCGAACACTGAAGCTTTCTTT TRBV10-1 NA TRBJ1-1 TRBD1
CAIRNTGGGETQYF TGTGCCATAAGGAACACCGGGGGCGGAGAGACCCAGTACTTC TRBV10-3 NA TRBJ2-5 NA
CASSLGGTAVEKLFF TGTGCCAGCAGCTTGGGCGGGACAGCTGTGGAAAAACTGTTTTTT TRBV7-9 NA TRBJ1-4 TRBD1
CASSLFLSRSNSGANVLTF TGTGCCAGCAGTTTATTTTTGTCCAGGTCCAACTCTGGGGCCAACGTCCTGACTTTC TRBV28 NA TRBJ2-6 NA
CASSKGQGTNQPQHF TGTGCCAGCAGTAAGGGACAGGGGACAAATCAGCCCCAGCATTTT TRBV6-6 NA TRBJ1-5 TRBD1
CASSVRDRTYGYTF TGTGCCAGCAGCGTCCGGGACAGGACCTATGGCTACACCTTC TRBV9 NA TRBJ1-2 TRBD1